The T cell receptor beta chain under discussion was sequenced for a study of OX40 agonist ivuxolimab in advanced cancers. Study-level background: Patients with hepatocellular carcinoma, melanoma, renal cell or head and neck cancer made up the dose-escalation patients.

On this clone: The sample carries other DNA sequences with the same CDR3.

Patients with a history of autoimmune disease or on systemic immunosuppression were excluded. The table came from immunoSEQ multiplex PCR; TCRdb's copy has only in-frame clones and leaves some out. The table records some 46,000 clones, about 83% of them present only once. The sample was CD4+ or CD8+ T cells sorted from blood, taken in a trial of the OX40 agonist ivuxolimab. This TCR came from an adult with an advanced solid tumor such as melanoma, head and neck, liver or kidney cancer.

CDR3 nucleotide sequence: TGTGCCAGCAGCTTTGGGAGGGCCTACGAGCAGTACTTC. It is translated as CASSFGRAYEQYF. The chain couples TRBV7-8 to TRBJ2-7, with 7 bases that match TRBD2. The CDR3 runs 13 residues. V was pared by 3 bases and J by 2 bases, with 1 base of the junction left unmatched. Per germline, CDR1 SGHVS and CDR2 FQNEAQ. Full variable domain (remainder filled in from reference TRBV7-8 and TRBJ2-7): GAGVSQSPRYKVAKRGQDVALRCDPISGHVSLFWYQQALGQGPEFLTYFQNEAQLDKSGLPSDRFFAERPEGSVSTLKIQRTQQEDSAVYLCASSFGRAYEQYFGPGTRLTVT.